This TCR beta chain was captured by sequencing in a study of T cells of healthy individuals. CDR3 size: 16 residues. Germline-derived CDR1 and CDR2 are MNHEY and SMNVEV (reference sequence). The junction had 6 bases not matched to a gene; V was cut back by 2 bases and J by 0 bases. TCRdb re-analysed the 5' RACE reads in MiXCR, keeping a single row per CDR3 protein. Here the sample spans some 69,000 distinct CDR3 sequences, about a sixth being singletons. This clonotype was seen repeatedly, ten times or more. This receptor was taken from a human donor in good health. The rearrangement uses TRBV27 and TRBJ2-7, with 8 bases that match TRBD1. The CDR3 region is CASSLLRTGSSYEQYF. CDR3 nucleotides: TGTGCCAGCAGTTTACTTAGGACAGGGAGCTCCTACGAGCAGTACTTC.